The rows below give T cell receptor beta chains drawn from one sample of a study of tumor and adjacent non-tumor tissue in lung cancer. A single record per CDR3 protein comes from TCRdb applying MiXCR to the multiplex PCR reads. Seen here are approximately 90,000 distinct CDR3 sequences, about 66% observed once, and the top ten hold roughly 15%. What was sequenced was lung tumor tissue. The receptors derive from a man aged 65-85 years with non-small cell lung cancer. CDR3s include the opening cysteine and the closing phenylalanine or tryptophan. A D gene is named only where the DNA matches it firmly. A row's size may be missing; if present it is once, few, many or a size class.

J: TRBJ2-3
size: -
D: -
V: TRBV6-1
CDR3: CANTVTDTQYF
DNA: TGTGCTAACACAGTCACAGATACGCAGTATTTT

J: TRBJ1-5
size: -
D: -
V: TRBV5-6
CDR3: CISSRQTFKYSNQPQHF
DNA: TGTATCAGCAGTCGACAGACATTCAAGTATAGCAATCAGCCCCAGCATTTT

J: TRBJ2-3
size: -
D: TRBD1
V: TRBV11-1
CDR3: CASSGTGPNTKYF
DNA: TGTGCCAGCAGCGGGACAGGGCCAAATACGAAGTATTTT

J: TRBJ1-4
size: -
D: TRBD1
V: TRBV6-5
CDR3: CVSSYGAADRSNEILFF
DNA: TGTGTCAGCAGTTACGGTGCTGCGGACAGGAGCAATGAAATACTGTTTTTT

J: TRBJ1-5
size: many
D: -
V: TRBV10-2
CDR3: CASSGGKVSNQPQHF
DNA: TGCGCCAGCAGTGGGGGCAAGGTGAGCAATCAGCCCCAGCATTTT

J: TRBJ2-2
size: few
D: -
V: TRBV14
CDR3: CASSQAGLNTGELFF
DNA: TGTGCCAGCAGCCAAGCAGGGTTAAACACCGGGGAGCTGTTTTTT

J: TRBJ1-4
size: -
D: -
V: TRBV30
CDR3: CAWSTPTSPNERLFF
DNA: TGTGCCTGGAGTACGCCGACAAGTCCTAATGAAAGACTGTTTTTT

J: TRBJ2-7
size: -
D: TRBD1
V: TRBV5-1
CDR3: CASSLVPSTWDSYEQYF
DNA: TGCGCCAGCAGCTTGGTCCCCTCTACCTGGGACAGCTACGAGCAGTACTTC

J: TRBJ2-7
size: many
D: TRBD1
V: TRBV4-1
CDR3: CASSPGGQGREQYF
DNA: TGCGCCAGCAGCCCGGGGGGACAGGGGAGGGAGCAGTACTTC

J: TRBJ2-1
size: many
D: -
V: TRBV20-1
CDR3: CSASSTERLYNEQFF
DNA: TGCAGTGCTAGCTCGACGGAGAGACTTTACAATGAGCAGTTCTTC

J: TRBJ2-5
size: -
D: TRBD2
V: TRBV11-1
CDR3: CASPNPLAGETQYF
DNA: TGTGCCAGCCCTAATCCACTAGCGGGGGAGACCCAGTACTTC

J: TRBJ2-3
size: -
D: -
V: TRBV12-3/TRBV12-4
CDR3: CASTRAPDMQYF
DNA: TGTGCCAGCACGAGGGCGCCGGATATGCAATATTTT

J: TRBJ2-3
size: -
D: -
V: TRBV11-2
CDR3: CASSPLDEGSTDRQYF
DNA: TGTGCCAGCAGCCCTTTAGACGAGGGAAGCACAGATAGGCAGTATTTT

J: TRBJ1-2
size: -
D: -
V: TRBV5-5
CDR3: CASSLAPHSYYGYTF
DNA: TGTGCCAGCAGCTTGGCTCCCCACTCTTACTATGGCTACACCTTC

J: TRBJ2-1
size: -
D: -
V: TRBV4-1
CDR3: CASSLRDSIEQFF
DNA: TGCGCCAGCAGCCTACGCGACAGCATTGAGCAGTTCTTC

J: TRBJ1-1
size: -
D: -
V: TRBV7-9
CDR3: CASSPDRNIEAFF
DNA: TGTGCCAGCAGCCCCGACAGGAACATTGAAGCTTTCTTT

J: TRBJ2-3
size: many
D: -
V: TRBV7-9
CDR3: CASSSPLTDTQYF
DNA: TGTGCCAGCAGCTCCCCTCTTACAGATACGCAGTATTTT

J: TRBJ2-7
size: -
D: TRBD1
V: TRBV20-1
CDR3: CSAVNPGQTREQYF
DNA: TGCAGTGCTGTCAATCCGGGACAGACAAGGGAGCAGTACTTC

J: TRBJ2-7
size: -
D: TRBD2
V: TRBV5-1
CDR3: CASRRWEGPYEQYF
DNA: TGCGCCAGCAGGCGTTGGGAGGGCCCGTACGAGCAGTACTTC

J: TRBJ2-4
size: -
D: -
V: TRBV5-1
CDR3: CASSLGAKNIQNF
DNA: TGCGCCAGCAGCTTGGGGGCCAAAAACATTCAGAACTTC

J: TRBJ1-2
size: few
D: TRBD1
V: TRBV6-6
CDR3: CVSSFGTGEGYTF
DNA: TGTGTCAGCAGTTTCGGGACAGGGGAAGGCTACACCTTC

J: TRBJ2-3
size: -
D: -
V: TRBV5-4
CDR3: CTSSAPALASTDTQYF
DNA: TGTACCAGCAGCGCTCCTGCTCTAGCGAGCACAGATACGCAGTATTTT

J: TRBJ1-2
size: -
D: TRBD1
V: TRBV12-3/TRBV12-4
CDR3: CASSLDGTASYGYTF
DNA: TGTGCCAGCAGCCTAGACGGGACAGCTTCCTATGGTTACACCTTC

J: TRBJ2-2
size: -
D: TRBD2
V: TRBV7-9
CDR3: CVSSLGLAGVVTGELFF
DNA: TGTGTCAGCAGCCTTGGGCTAGCGGGAGTCGTAACCGGGGAGCTGTTTTTT

J: TRBJ1-5
size: few
D: -
V: TRBV20-1
CDR3: CSAYPSLGTFSNQPQHF
DNA: TGCAGTGCCTACCCCTCCTTAGGGACATTTAGCAATCAGCCCCAGCATTTT

J: TRBJ2-1
size: -
D: -
V: TRBV11-3
CDR3: CVSGLDRGTNNEQLF
DNA: TGTGTCAGCGGCTTAGATCGGGGAACTAACAATGAGCAGCTCTTC

J: TRBJ2-2
size: -
D: TRBD1
V: TRBV11-2
CDR3: CTNILYWTGVLNTGELFF
DNA: TGTACCAACATCTTATACTGGACAGGGGTCCTGAACACCGGGGAGCTGTTTTTT

J: TRBJ2-3
size: many
D: -
V: TRBV5-1
CDR3: CASSLWTGTDTQYF
DNA: TGCGCCAGCAGCTTATGGACAGGCACAGATACGCAGTATTTT

J: TRBJ2-3
size: many
D: -
V: TRBV4-1
CDR3: CASSHGSGTDTQYF
DNA: TGCGCCAGCAGCCACGGGAGTGGCACAGATACGCAGTATTTT

J: TRBJ1-1
size: -
D: -
V: TRBV11-2
CDR3: CASSYPTGTTEAFF
DNA: TGTGCCAGCAGCTACCCGACGGGGACAACTGAAGCTTTCTTT

J: TRBJ2-5
size: many
D: TRBD1
V: TRBV12-3/TRBV12-4
CDR3: CASSPRTGVAATQYF
DNA: TGTGCCAGCAGTCCCCGGACAGGGGTGGCAGCGACCCAGTACTTC

J: TRBJ2-1
size: few
D: TRBD1
V: TRBV5-1
CDR3: CASSLQDRGHNEQFF
DNA: TGCGCCAGCAGCTTGCAGGACAGGGGCCACAATGAGCAGTTCTTC

J: TRBJ2-7
size: -
D: -
V: TRBV7-9
CDR3: CASSFGPAVEQYF
DNA: TGTGCCAGCAGTTTCGGGCCAGCGGTCGAGCAGTACTTC

J: TRBJ2-2
size: -
D: TRBD2
V: TRBV6-6
CDR3: CASLPGLREGGELFF
DNA: TGTGCCAGCCTACCAGGACTAAGGGAGGGCGGGGAACTGTTTTTT

J: TRBJ2-6
size: -
D: -
V: TRBV11-2
CDR3: CASSSRGRGGPGANVLTF
DNA: TGTGCAAGCAGCTCACGAGGGAGAGGGGGGCCTGGGGCCAACGTCCTGACTTTC

J: TRBJ2-7
size: -
D: -
V: TRBV11-1
CDR3: CTSSLQLRTYKQYF
DNA: TGTACCAGCAGCTTACAGCTTCGTACCTACAAGCAGTACTTC

J: TRBJ2-2
size: many
D: TRBD2
V: TRBV4-1
CDR3: CASSQDWGASGGSGELFF
DNA: TGCGCCAGCAGCCAAGATTGGGGGGCTAGCGGGGGCTCCGGGGAGCTGTTTTTT

J: TRBJ1-3
size: once
D: TRBD1
V: TRBV11-2
CDR3: CASPLRQGAGNTIYF
DNA: TGTGCCAGCCCTCTCCGCCAGGGGGCCGGAAACACCATATATTTT

J: TRBJ2-3
size: many
D: -
V: TRBV5-4
CDR3: CATTPGAHTQYF
DNA: TGTGCCACCACCCCCGGAGCTCATACGCAGTATTTT

J: TRBJ2-1
size: -
D: -
V: TRBV28
CDR3: CASIPTVLNEQFF
DNA: TGTGCCAGCATCCCGACCGTACTCAATGAGCAGTTCTTC

J: TRBJ2-4
size: -
D: TRBD2
V: TRBV15
CDR3: CATSSGTSGLGKNIQYF
DNA: TGTGCCACCAGCAGCGGGACTAGCGGGTTAGGCAAAAACATTCAGTACTTC

J: TRBJ2-7
size: -
D: TRBD1
V: TRBV7-8
CDR3: CANNLGQEAYEQYF
DNA: TGTGCCAACAACCTAGGACAGGAGGCCTACGAGCAGTACTTC

J: TRBJ1-2
size: -
D: -
V: TRBV20-1
CDR3: CSASITGMGGSGYAF
DNA: TGCAGTGCTAGTATCACGGGCATGGGAGGAAGTGGCTACGCCTTC

J: TRBJ2-5
size: -
D: -
V: TRBV11-2
CDR3: CASSASMGWETLYF
DNA: TGTGCCAGCAGCGCAAGCATGGGTTGGGAGACCCTGTACTTC

J: TRBJ2-3
size: many
D: TRBD1
V: TRBV12-3/TRBV12-4
CDR3: CASSGQGVTDTQYF
DNA: TGTGCCAGCAGCGGACAGGGGGTAACAGATACGCAGTATTTT

J: TRBJ2-5
size: many
D: -
V: TRBV6-5
CDR3: CASSYGLVDLGETQYF
DNA: TGTGCCAGCAGTTACGGGTTGGTCGATCTCGGGGAGACCCAGTACTTC

J: TRBJ2-2
size: -
D: -
V: TRBV11-2
CDR3: CASSLGLVGTGERFF
DNA: TGTGCCAGCAGCTTAGGGCTAGTCGGCACCGGGGAACGGTTTTTT

J: TRBJ2-3
size: -
D: TRBD2
V: TRBV12-3/TRBV12-4
CDR3: CASSLRGRTHTDTQYF
DNA: TGTGCCAGCAGTCTACGCGGGAGGACTCACACAGATACGCAGTATTTT

J: TRBJ2-1
size: few
D: TRBD1
V: TRBV5-1
CDR3: CASSLVVGQGGDEQFF
DNA: TGCGCCAGCAGCTTGGTGGTGGGACAGGGAGGCGATGAGCAGTTCTTC

J: TRBJ1-2
size: many
D: -
V: TRBV5-1
CDR3: CASSPGPGNGYTF
DNA: TGCGCCAGCAGCCCGGGCCCGGGGAATGGCTACACCTTC

J: TRBJ1-1
size: -
D: -
V: TRBV11-2
CDR3: CTSSLEGGAFF
DNA: TGTACCAGTAGCTTAGAGGGGGGAGCTTTCTTT

J: TRBJ2-3
size: -
D: -
V: TRBV4-1
CDR3: CASSQDVGAGTGVSTDTRYF
DNA: -

J: TRBJ2-1
size: -
D: TRBD2
V: TRBV11-3
CDR3: CARNLGPAWTNGREQFF
DNA: TGTGCCAGGAACTTAGGCCCCGCCTGGACTAACGGGAGGGAGCAGTTCTTC